The T cell receptor (beta chain) under discussion was sequenced for a study of T cell repertoires in cytomegalovirus infection. Study summary: An indication of both CMV infection and matching HLA type came from public TCR beta signatures. Broader study findings: Cumulative public TCR beta family frequency identified CMV carriers with the relevant HLA. HLA-C-restricted CMV-specific TCR beta clonotypes were dominant in the ex vivo response.

The CDR3 runs to 16 residues. Per the germline V gene, CDR1 is SGHTA and CDR2 is FQGNSA. Using its own MiXCR run on the reads, TCRdb lists one record per CDR3 protein. The profile shows around 450,000 distinct CDR3 sequences, roughly 30% of them singletons. As concerns this clonotype: Antigen specificity is unknown. Sequence at one end of the junction differs from germline and may be a read error.

This TCR was recovered from a human donor in good health (CMV status not recorded). Some clones in this sample may be carry-over from other donors' samples. V and J are TRBV7-2 and TRBJ1-3; a possible D gene is TRBD1 (6 bases). The specimen was PBMCs. In DNA form, the CDR3 reads TGTGCCAGCAGCGGGGGGACACTCAGCTCTGTAAACACCATCTATTTT. Amino acids: CASSGGTLSSVNTIYF.